A selection of T cell receptor beta chains follows, all from one sample in a study of shared clonotypes between healthy human individuals. The assay was immunoSEQ multiplex PCR, and TCRdb's table has in-frame clones only and misses some. The table has about 2 million clones, approximately 94% seen once. Sequenced input: naive CD8+ T cells sorted from blood. The origin of the receptors is a man younger than 30 in good health. Each CDR3 is given with its conserved first and last residue. D genes are given only for firm matches. Size tells how often a clone was seen (once, few, many) or the class of an expanded clone, and some rows leave it out.

clone size: -
V gene: TRBV5-1
D gene: TRBD2
J gene: TRBJ2-2
CDR3 DNA: TGCGCCAGCAGCTTGAGACTAGCGGGAGCCACGAACACCGGGGAGCTGTTTTTT
CDR3 protein: CASSLRLAGATNTGELFF

clone size: -
V gene: TRBV7-9
D gene: -
J gene: TRBJ2-1
CDR3 DNA: TGTGCCAGCAGCTTAAGGCCAGTGATTGAGCAGTTCTTC
CDR3 protein: CASSLRPVIEQFF

clone size: -
V gene: TRBV19
D gene: -
J gene: TRBJ1-1
CDR3 DNA: TGTGCCAGTAGTATAGATCGACACCGAGGTTTCTTT
CDR3 protein: CASSIDRHRGFF

clone size: -
V gene: TRBV5-1
D gene: -
J gene: TRBJ2-5
CDR3 DNA: TGCGCCAGCAGCGCAGGCAGGAAACCGGGACATCGCCAAGAGACCCAGTACTTC
CDR3 protein: CASSAGRKPGHRQETQYF

clone size: once
V gene: TRBV27
D gene: TRBD2
J gene: TRBJ2-1
CDR3 DNA: TGTGCCAGCATTCCTGTGATGGGGGGGAACAATGAGCAGTTCTTC
CDR3 protein: CASIPVMGGNNEQFF

clone size: -
V gene: TRBV9
D gene: TRBD1
J gene: TRBJ1-4
CDR3 DNA: TGTGCCAGCAGCGGCGGAACAGGGGGTCTACACGGTCAAAAACTGTTTTTT
CDR3 protein: CASSGGTGGLHGQKLFF

clone size: once
V gene: TRBV29-1
D gene: TRBD2
J gene: TRBJ2-1
CDR3 DNA: TGCAGCGTTGACGGTAGCGGGAACTATGAGCAGTTCTTC
CDR3 protein: CSVDGSGNYEQFF

clone size: -
V gene: TRBV19
D gene: -
J gene: TRBJ2-3
CDR3 DNA: TGTGCCAGTAGTATTTCTTTCGGGGGTGAATCAGATACGCAGTATTTT
CDR3 protein: CASSISFGGESDTQYF

clone size: -
V gene: TRBV29-1
D gene: TRBD2
J gene: TRBJ2-5
CDR3 DNA: TGCAGCGTTGATACTAGCGGGAGCAGTGGAGAGACCCAGTACTTC
CDR3 protein: CSVDTSGSSGETQYF

clone size: -
V gene: TRBV6-6
D gene: TRBD1
J gene: TRBJ2-1
CDR3 DNA: TGTGCCAGCAGCTCCGTTCAGACAGGGACCTACAATGAGCAGTTCTTC
CDR3 protein: CASSSVQTGTYNEQFF

clone size: once
V gene: TRBV7-2
D gene: -
J gene: TRBJ2-3
CDR3 DNA: TGTGCCAGCAGCTTAGAAATGCGGACCACTAGCACAGATACGCAGTATTTT
CDR3 protein: CASSLEMRTTSTDTQYF

clone size: -
V gene: TRBV7-9
D gene: TRBD2
J gene: TRBJ2-1
CDR3 DNA: TGTGCCAGCAGCTTAGTAGCGGGAGGGCCCAATGAGCAGTTCTTC
CDR3 protein: CASSLVAGGPNEQFF

clone size: -
V gene: TRBV9
D gene: TRBD1
J gene: TRBJ2-1
CDR3 DNA: TGTGCCAGCAGCGTAGAAGTCGGGACAGGGGTGGGCAATGAGCAGTTCTTC
CDR3 protein: CASSVEVGTGVGNEQFF

clone size: -
V gene: TRBV4-3
D gene: TRBD2
J gene: TRBJ2-3
CDR3 DNA: TGCGCCAGCAGCCAAGATACGTCTAGCGGAAGCACAGATACGCAGTATTTT
CDR3 protein: CASSQDTSSGSTDTQYF

clone size: -
V gene: TRBV29-1
D gene: TRBD1
J gene: TRBJ2-2
CDR3 DNA: TGCAGCGTACCCGGACAGGGATCGAACACCGGGGAGCTGTTTTTT
CDR3 protein: CSVPGQGSNTGELFF

clone size: once
V gene: TRBV5-1
D gene: -
J gene: TRBJ1-4
CDR3 DNA: TGCGCCAGCAGCTTCCTGGGACTGAGTGAAAAACTGTTTTTT
CDR3 protein: CASSFLGLSEKLFF

clone size: -
V gene: TRBV6-6
D gene: -
J gene: TRBJ1-2
CDR3 DNA: TGTGCCAGCAGTTACGGGGTAAAGGAGAGCTATGGCTACACCTTC
CDR3 protein: CASSYGVKESYGYTF

clone size: -
V gene: TRBV10-2
D gene: TRBD2
J gene: TRBJ2-3
CDR3 DNA: TGCGCCAGCAGTGATTTGGCTAGCGGGCCCACAGATACGCAGTATTTT
CDR3 protein: CASSDLASGPTDTQYF

clone size: -
V gene: TRBV4-1
D gene: -
J gene: TRBJ1-2
CDR3 DNA: TGCGCCAGCAGCCAAGAAGGGCTGGATGCGGATGGCTACACCTTC
CDR3 protein: CASSQEGLDADGYTF

clone size: -
V gene: TRBV27
D gene: -
J gene: TRBJ1-1
CDR3 DNA: TGTGCCAGCAGTTACCCCGGGACCCAGGCTTTCTTT
CDR3 protein: CASSYPGTQAFF

clone size: -
V gene: TRBV4-1
D gene: -
J gene: TRBJ2-5
CDR3 DNA: TGCGCCAGCAGCCAAGACTCAGTATCCCAGGAGACCCAGTACTTC
CDR3 protein: CASSQDSVSQETQYF

clone size: few
V gene: TRBV27
D gene: -
J gene: TRBJ1-1
CDR3 DNA: TGTGCCAGCAGTTTCGGACAGAACACTGAAGCTTTCTTT
CDR3 protein: CASSFGQNTEAFF